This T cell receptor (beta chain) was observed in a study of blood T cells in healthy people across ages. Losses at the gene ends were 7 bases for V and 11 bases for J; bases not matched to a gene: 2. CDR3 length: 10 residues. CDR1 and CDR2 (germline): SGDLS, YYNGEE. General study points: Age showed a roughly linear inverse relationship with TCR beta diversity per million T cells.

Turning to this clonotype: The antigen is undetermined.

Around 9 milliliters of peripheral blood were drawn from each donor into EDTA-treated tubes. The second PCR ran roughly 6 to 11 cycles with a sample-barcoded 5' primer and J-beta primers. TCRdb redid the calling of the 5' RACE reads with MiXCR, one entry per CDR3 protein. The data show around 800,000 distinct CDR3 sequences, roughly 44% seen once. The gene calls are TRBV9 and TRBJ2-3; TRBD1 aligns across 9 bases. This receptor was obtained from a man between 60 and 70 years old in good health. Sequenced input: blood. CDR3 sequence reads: CASPGQGQYF. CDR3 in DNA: TGTGCCAGCCCGGGACAGGGGCAGTATTTT.